This T cell receptor (beta chain) was captured in a study of T cell repertoires in aging, cancer and after chemotherapy. The study's findings and limits: Compared with age-matched healthy donors, untreated hematological or solid cancer patients showed higher blood TCR clonality.

As regards this clonotype: The antigen is not known.

Amplification of TCR beta used genomic DNA extracted from peripheral blood. A mixed TRB-A/B primer pool amplified rearranged TRB by multiplex touch-down PCR. TCRdb passed the multiplex PCR reads through MiXCR, listing each CDR3 protein once. The repertoire holds roughly 5,000 distinct CDR3 sequences, with 20% to 25% as singletons. The V and J ends lost 5 bases and 2 bases, in that order; junction bases with no gene match: 7. The CDR3 runs 17 residues. Germline V gene sequence: CDR1 MNHEY, CDR2 SVGEGT. The TCR comes from a human donor in good health. The donor label of this sample is uncertain. J is TRBJ2-3 and V is TRBV6-2 or TRBV6-3; 13 bases fit TRBD2. Sequenced sample: blood. CDR3 sequence: CASSEGTSGAFTDTQYF. The DNA for the CDR3 is TGTGCCAGCAGTGAAGGGACTAGCGGGGCCTTCACAGATACGCAGTATTTT.